One sample yielded the 17 T cell receptor beta chains listed below, sequenced in a study of regulatory T cells in long-lasting Graves disease. The time point is: newly diagnosed GD, antithyroid drugs for less than 3 months. After RNA was extracted from PBMCs, the TCR library was made from it. According to the study, TCR beta libraries were built with iRepertoire HTBI primers and CDR3-region Arm-PCR. MiXCR, applied by TCRdb to the multiplex PCR reads, yields one record per CDR3 protein. This table has about 530,000 distinct CDR3 sequences, about 16% appearing once. The same sample was also studied in work on T cells in Graves' hyperthyroidism and ophthalmopathy.

The starting material was peripheral blood mononuclear cells (PBMCs), obtained at new diagnosis, from a patient treated with antithyroid drugs. These receptors all come from a woman aged 35-65 years with Graves disease.

This clonotype was detected a few times. This rearrangement joins TRBV18 to TRBJ1-6; D perhaps matches TRBD1 (5 bases). The V and J ends lost 3 bases and 10 bases respectively, with 13 bases between them. CDR1 and CDR2 (germline): KGHSH, LQKENI. The CDR3 totals 14 residues. The CDR3 loop is CASSPQGGGSPLHF. The CDR3 DNA is TGTGCCAGCTCACCGCAGGGAGGAGGATCACCCCTCCACTTT.

The sample holds many counts of this clonotype. The V call is TRBV27, the J call TRBJ1-1; D unclear. From germline, CDR1 is MNHEY and CDR2 SMNVEV (reference sequence). The CDR3 has 17 residues. The germline V and J ends were trimmed by 1 base and 1 base, with 16 bases remaining between them. The CDR3 sequence is CASSLWLDHYWNTEAFF. CDR3 bases: TGTGCCAGCAGTTTATGGTTGGATCATTATTGGAACACTGAAGCTTTCTTT.

In this sample, this clonotype turned up many times. This rearrangement joins TRBV2 to TRBJ2-3, with 8 bases identical to TRBD1. This CDR3 has 15 amino acids. The V and J ends lost 7 bases and 2 bases, in that order; junction bases with no gene match: 8. The germline gives CDR1 SNHLY, CDR2 FYNNEI. CDR3 loop: CASTAGTGPTDTQYF. CDR3 bases: TGTGCCAGCACGGCAGGGACAGGCCCCACAGATACGCAGTATTTT.

In regard to this clonotype: This may be a read error, as it is one base from a much larger clone. V and J are TRBV10-3 and TRBJ2-7; D might be TRBD2 (6 bases). The CDR3 covers 12 residues. Germline V gene data show CDR1 as ENHRY and CDR2 as SYGVKD. V lost 6 bases to trimming and J lost 3 bases, with 9 bases between them. The CDR3 reads CAISRAGYEQYF. The CDR3 DNA reads TGTGCCATCAGCCGAGCGGGCTACGAGCAGTACTTC.

This clonotype has just a few counts. This chain links TRBV5-8 with TRBJ2-1, with 8 positions matching TRBD2. CDR1 is SGHTS, CDR2 YDEGEE, per germline. CDR3 length: 16 residues. The V gene end was trimmed by 0 bases and the J gene end by 5 bases; junction bases not matched to a gene: 7. The CDR3 spells CASSLVPAGGHNEQFF. The DNA of the CDR3 is TGTGCCAGCAGCTTGGTTCCGGCGGGGGGCCACAATGAGCAGTTCTTC.

This clonotype was counted ten times or more. CDR3 region: CASSQDFERNYGYTF. The CDR3 nucleotides read TGTGCCAGCAGCCAAGATTTTGAGCGGAACTATGGCTACACCTTC. This chain uses TRBV3-1 with TRBJ1-2; D remains unclear. Germline V gives CDR1 LGHDT, CDR2 YNNKEL (reference sequence). V lost 0 bases, J lost 2 bases, and 10 bases lay in between. CDR3 length equals 15 residues. Combining the CDR3 with reference TRBV3-1 and TRBJ1-2 gives the whole variable domain DTAVSQTPKYLVTQMGNDKSIKCEQNLGHDTMYWYKQDSKKFLKIMFSYNNKELIINETVPNRFSPKSPDKAHLNLHINSLELGDSAVYFCASSQDFERNYGYTFGSGTRLTVV.

This clonotype was detected ten times or more. The CDR3 spells CSARERGPARGEQYF. DNA of the CDR3: TGCAGTGCTAGAGAGCGGGGACCCGCCCGGGGGGAGCAGTACTTC. The V and J genes are TRBV20-1 and TRBJ2-7; D possibly corresponds to TRBD2 (6 bases). V was clipped by 0 bases and J by 7 bases, with 19 bases between them. Germline lookup yields CDR1 DFQATT and CDR2 SNEGSKA (reference sequence). The CDR3 is 15 amino acids.

The rearrangement links TRBV6-2 or TRBV6-3 to TRBJ1-2; a possible D gene is TRBD1 (6 bases). Germline-derived CDR1 and CDR2 are MNHEY and SVGEGT. The V end lost 5 bases, the J end lost 7 bases, and 14 bases lay between the germline ends. The CDR3 runs 13 residues. DNA of the CDR3: TGTGCCAGCAGTGGACCAGGGGTTGGTGGCTACACCTTC. This encodes CASSGPGVGGYTF.

This clonotype appeared a few times. The rearrangement joins TRBV20-1 to TRBJ2-7, with TRBD2 matching 7 bases. V was pared by 3 bases and J by 1 base, with 3 bases of the junction left unmatched. This CDR3 comprises 13 residues. Germline assignment: CDR1 DFQATT and CDR2 SNEGSKA (reference sequence). In DNA, the CDR3 is TGCAGTGCTAGGGGGGGGGTGTCCTACGAGCAGTACTTC. Translation gives CSARGGVSYEQYF.

Ten or more counts support this clonotype. The J gene is TRBJ1-2, the V gene TRBV2; D gene ambiguous. The V end was cut by 2 bases, the J end by 8 bases, with 12 bases between. CDR3 length: 13 residues. In germline, CDR1 is SNHLY, CDR2 FYNNEI. The CDR3 DNA sequence: TGTGCCAGCAGTGAAATGGATCTGGGAGGCTACACCTTC. Residues: CASSEMDLGGYTF. The full variable domain, completed using reference TRBV2 and TRBJ1-2, is EPEVTQTPSHQVTQMGQEVILRCVPISNHLYFYWYRQILGQKVEFLVSFYNNEISEKSEIFDDQFSVERPDGSNFTLKIRSTKLEDSAMYFCASSEMDLGGYTFGSGTRLTVV.

Ten or more counts support this clonotype. The chain uses TRBV12-3 or TRBV12-4 and TRBJ2-7, with 9 bases that match TRBD2. Germline trimming cut 7 bases from V and 2 bases from J; bases unmatched to any gene: 9. The CDR3 is made up of 15 amino acids. The CDR3 region is CASTQAGGHPYEQYF. The DNA of the CDR3 is TGTGCCAGCACCCAAGCGGGGGGACATCCCTACGAGCAGTACTTC.

This clonotype was recorded many times. The chain combines TRBV12-3 or TRBV12-4 with TRBJ2-7, with D tentatively TRBD1 (6 bases). The germline V and J ends were trimmed by 4 bases and 5 bases, with 12 bases remaining between them. The CDR3 covers 13 residues. The CDR3 here is CASSSSPGDEQYF. DNA of the CDR3: TGTGCCAGCAGTTCATCCCCAGGGGACGAGCAGTACTTC.

V is TRBV6-2 or TRBV6-3 and J is TRBJ2-7, with a possible D match to TRBD1 (6 bases). Germline V gene lookup returns CDR1 MNHEY and CDR2 SVGEGT. Between the trimmed V and J ends, which lost 2 bases and 5 bases, there was a span of 16 bases. CDR3 length: 15 amino acids. Written as DNA, the CDR3 is TGTGCCAGCAGTTACCGGGTCAGGGGCCCCCACGAGCAGTACTTC. Protein product: CASSYRVRGPHEQYF.

The chain couples TRBV19 to TRBJ1-6; 8 bases align to TRBD1. The CDR3 is 15 residues long. Trimming removed 7 bases from V and 8 bases from J; junction bases left unmatched: 10. The germline V gene encodes CDR1 LNHDA and CDR2 SQIVND (reference sequence). CDR3 region: CASTLTGEVYSPLHF. In DNA form, the CDR3 reads TGTGCCAGTACGTTGACAGGGGAAGTTTATTCACCCCTCCACTTT.

This clonotype appeared many times. The J gene is TRBJ1-2, the V gene TRBV27; D call uncertain. This CDR3 spans 14 amino acids. From germline, CDR1 is MNHEY and CDR2 SMNVEV (reference sequence). Trimming took 5 bases from V and 4 from J, leaving 14 bases between them. The CDR3 nucleotides are TGTGCCAGCAGTCCCCGGACGGCTAGCTATGGCTACACCTTC. Translated, it gives CASSPRTASYGYTF.

This clonotype was observed once. The chain employs TRBV5-1 and TRBJ1-6, with TRBD1 matching 9 bases. After removal of 0 bases from V and 9 bases from J, the junction contained 4 bases not matched to a gene. The CDR3 is 15 amino acids. From germline, CDR1 is SGHRS and CDR2 YFSETQ. The CDR3 DNA reads as TGCGCCAGCAGCTTGGGAGGACAGGGGATTTCACCCCTCCACTTT. This translates into CASSLGGQGISPLHF. The full variable domain, completed using reference TRBV5-1 and TRBJ1-6, is KAGVTQTPRYLIKTRGQQVTLSCSPISGHRSVSWYQQTPGQGLQFLFEYFSETQRNKGNFPGRFSGRQFSNSRSEMNVSTLELGDSALYLCASSLGGQGISPLHFGNGTRLTVT.

In its sample, this clonotype was seen a few times. The V call is TRBV6-1, the J call TRBJ2-1, with 8 bases that match TRBD1. The DNA end favors TRBJ2-4, so the J call may be wrong. Germline V CDR1 and CDR2: MNHNS, SASEGT. This CDR3 contains 19 residues. Here the CDR3 DNA reads TGTGCCAGCAACATACAGCCATGGCAGGGGGCGTCAAGCAAAAACATTCAGTACTTC. Encoded protein: CASNIQPWQGASSKNIQYF.